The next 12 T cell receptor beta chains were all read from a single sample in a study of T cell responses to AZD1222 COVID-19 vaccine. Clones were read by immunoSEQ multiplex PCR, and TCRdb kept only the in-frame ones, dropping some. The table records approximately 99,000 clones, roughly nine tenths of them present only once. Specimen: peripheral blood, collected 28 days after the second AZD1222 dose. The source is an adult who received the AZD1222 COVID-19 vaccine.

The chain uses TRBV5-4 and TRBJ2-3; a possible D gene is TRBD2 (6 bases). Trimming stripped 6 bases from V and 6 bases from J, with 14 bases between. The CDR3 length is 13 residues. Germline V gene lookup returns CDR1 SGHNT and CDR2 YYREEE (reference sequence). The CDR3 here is CASTSGRIDTQYF. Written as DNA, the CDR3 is TGTGCCAGCACCTCCGGGAGAATCGATACGCAGTATTTT.

CDR3 in DNA: TGTGCCAGCAGCTCAAGGGGATCAGGCGGGGAGCTGTTTTTT. This translates into CASSSRGSGGELFF. The chain couples TRBV7-3 to TRBJ2-2, with D tentatively TRBD1 (5 bases). The CDR3 runs to 14 residues. Germline V gives CDR1 SGHTA, CDR2 FQGTGA. V lost 4 bases and J 7 bases, leaving 13 bases between the germline ends.

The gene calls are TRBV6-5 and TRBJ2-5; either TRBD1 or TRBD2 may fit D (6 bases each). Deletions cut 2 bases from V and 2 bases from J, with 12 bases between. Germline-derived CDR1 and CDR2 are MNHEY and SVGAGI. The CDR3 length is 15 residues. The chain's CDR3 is CASSYGGTPQETQYF. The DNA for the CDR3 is TGTGCCAGCAGTTACGGGGGGACACCACAAGAGACCCAGTACTTC.

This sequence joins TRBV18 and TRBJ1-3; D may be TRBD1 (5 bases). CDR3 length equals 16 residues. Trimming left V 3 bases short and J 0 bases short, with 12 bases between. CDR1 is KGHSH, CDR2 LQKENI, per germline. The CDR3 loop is CASSPQPGGSGNTIYF. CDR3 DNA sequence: TGTGCCAGCTCACCGCAACCCGGGGGCTCTGGAAACACCATATATTTT.

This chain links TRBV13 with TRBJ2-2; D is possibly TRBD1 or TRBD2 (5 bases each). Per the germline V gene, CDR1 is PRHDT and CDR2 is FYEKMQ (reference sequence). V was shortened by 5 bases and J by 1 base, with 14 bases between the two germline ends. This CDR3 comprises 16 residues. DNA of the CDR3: TGTGCCAGCAGCCGGGACGCCCGACAGAACACCGGGGAGCTGTTTTTT. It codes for CASSRDARQNTGELFF.

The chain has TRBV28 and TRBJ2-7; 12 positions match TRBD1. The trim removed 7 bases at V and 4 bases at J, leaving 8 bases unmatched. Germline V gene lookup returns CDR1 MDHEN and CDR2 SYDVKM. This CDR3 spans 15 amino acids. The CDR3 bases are TGTGCCAGCATCTCCTGGGACAGGGGGCCGTACGAGCAGTACTTC. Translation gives CASISWDRGPYEQYF.

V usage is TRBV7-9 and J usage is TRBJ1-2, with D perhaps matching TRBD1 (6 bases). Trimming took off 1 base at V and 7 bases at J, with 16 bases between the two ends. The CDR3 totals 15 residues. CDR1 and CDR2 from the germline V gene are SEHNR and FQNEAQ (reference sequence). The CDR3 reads CASSLGVPGVLGYTF. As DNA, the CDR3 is TGTGCCAGCAGCTTAGGGGTCCCAGGGGTCCTTGGCTACACCTTC.

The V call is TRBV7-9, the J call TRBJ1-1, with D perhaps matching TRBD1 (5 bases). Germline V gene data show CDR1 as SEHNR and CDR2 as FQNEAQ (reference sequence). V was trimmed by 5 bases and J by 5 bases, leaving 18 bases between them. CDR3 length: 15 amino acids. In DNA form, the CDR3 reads TGTGCCAGCAGCCTCAAGACGACAGACACTACTGAAGCTTTCTTT. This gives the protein CASSLKTTDTTEAFF. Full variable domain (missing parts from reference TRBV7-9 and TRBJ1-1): DTGVSQNPRHKITKRGQNVTFRCDPISEHNRLYWYRQTLGQGPEFLTYFQNEAQLEKSRLLSDRFSAERPKGSFSTLEIQRTEQGDSAMYLCASSLKTTDTTEAFFGQGTRLTVV.

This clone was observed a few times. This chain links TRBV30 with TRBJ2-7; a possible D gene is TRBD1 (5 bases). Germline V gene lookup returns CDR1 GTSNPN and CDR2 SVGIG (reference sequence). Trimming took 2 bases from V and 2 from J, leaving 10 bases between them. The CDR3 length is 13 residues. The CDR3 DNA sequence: TGTGCCTGGAGTCTAGGGGCGACCTACGAGCAGTACTTC. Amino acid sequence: CAWSLGATYEQYF.

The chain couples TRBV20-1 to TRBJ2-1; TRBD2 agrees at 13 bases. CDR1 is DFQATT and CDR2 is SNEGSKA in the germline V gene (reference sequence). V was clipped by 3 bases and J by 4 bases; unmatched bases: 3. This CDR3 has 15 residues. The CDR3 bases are TGCAGTGCTAGTCCGGGACTAGCGGGATACAATGAGCAGTTCTTC. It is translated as CSASPGLAGYNEQFF.

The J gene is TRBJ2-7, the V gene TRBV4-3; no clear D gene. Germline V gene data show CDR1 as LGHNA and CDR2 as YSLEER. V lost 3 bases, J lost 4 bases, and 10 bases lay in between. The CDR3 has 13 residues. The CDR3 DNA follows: TGCGCCAGCAGCCACTCCGGTGGTTACGAGCAGTACTTC. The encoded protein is CASSHSGGYEQYF.

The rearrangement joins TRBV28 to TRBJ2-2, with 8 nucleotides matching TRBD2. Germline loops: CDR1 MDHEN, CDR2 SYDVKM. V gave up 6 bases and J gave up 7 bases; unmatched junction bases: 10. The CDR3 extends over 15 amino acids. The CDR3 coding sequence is TGTGCCAGCAGGTCGGGAGGGCCGTCGATCGGGGAGCTGTTTTTT. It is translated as CASRSGGPSIGELFF.